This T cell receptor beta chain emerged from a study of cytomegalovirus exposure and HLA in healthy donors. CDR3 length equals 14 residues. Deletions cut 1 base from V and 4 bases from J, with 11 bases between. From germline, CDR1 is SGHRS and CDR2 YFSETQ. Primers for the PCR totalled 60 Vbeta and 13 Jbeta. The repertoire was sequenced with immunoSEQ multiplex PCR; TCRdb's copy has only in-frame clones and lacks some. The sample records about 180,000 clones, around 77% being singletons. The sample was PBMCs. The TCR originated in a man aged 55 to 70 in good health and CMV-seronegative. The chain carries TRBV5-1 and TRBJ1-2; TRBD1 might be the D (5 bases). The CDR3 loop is CASSLSGGAYGYTF. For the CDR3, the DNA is TGCGCCAGCAGCTTGTCCGGCGGGGCCTATGGCTACACCTTC. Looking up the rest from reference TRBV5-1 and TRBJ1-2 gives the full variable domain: KAGVTQTPRYLIKTRGQQVTLSCSPISGHRSVSWYQQTPGQGLQFLFEYFSETQRNKGNFPGRFSGRQFSNSRSEMNVSTLELGDSALYLCASSLSGGAYGYTFGSGTRLTVV.